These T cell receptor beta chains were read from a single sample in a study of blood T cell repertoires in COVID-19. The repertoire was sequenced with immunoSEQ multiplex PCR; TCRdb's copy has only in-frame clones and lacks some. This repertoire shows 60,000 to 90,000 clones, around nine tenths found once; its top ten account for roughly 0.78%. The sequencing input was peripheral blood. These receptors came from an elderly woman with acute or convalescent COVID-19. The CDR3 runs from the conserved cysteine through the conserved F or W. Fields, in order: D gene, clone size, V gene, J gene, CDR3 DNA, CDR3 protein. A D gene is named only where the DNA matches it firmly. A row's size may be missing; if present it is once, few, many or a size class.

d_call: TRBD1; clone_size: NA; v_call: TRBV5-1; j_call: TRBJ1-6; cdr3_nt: TGCGCCAGCAGCCTCGCCCCCAGGGGGTATTCACCCCTCCACTTT; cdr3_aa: CASSLAPRGYSPLHF
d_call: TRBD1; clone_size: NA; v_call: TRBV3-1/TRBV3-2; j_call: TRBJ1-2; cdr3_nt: TGTGCCAGCAGCCAAGGCGTAGGGGGCGACTATGGCTACACCTTC; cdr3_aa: CASSQGVGGDYGYTF
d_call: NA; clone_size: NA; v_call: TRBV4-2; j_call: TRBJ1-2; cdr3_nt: TGTGCCAGCAGCCACCGTGAACAGGTTTTGGATGGCTACACCTTC; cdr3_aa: CASSHREQVLDGYTF
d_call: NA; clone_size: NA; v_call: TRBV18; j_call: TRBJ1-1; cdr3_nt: TGTGCCAGCTCACCACGTCCCGGGAACACTGAAGCTTTCTTT; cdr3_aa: CASSPRPGNTEAFF
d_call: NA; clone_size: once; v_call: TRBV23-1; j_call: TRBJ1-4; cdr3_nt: TGCGCCAGCACCCCAGGTTTCCAGGGCGGAAAACTGTTTTTT; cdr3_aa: CASTPGFQGGKLFF
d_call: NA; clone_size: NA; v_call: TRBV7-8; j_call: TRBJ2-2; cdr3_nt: TGTGCCAGCAGCTTAGGGACGGCGGGGAACACCGGGGAGCTGTTTTTT; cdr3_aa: CASSLGTAGNTGELFF
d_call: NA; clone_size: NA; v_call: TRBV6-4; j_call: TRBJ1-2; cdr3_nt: TGTGCCAGCAGCCAACAGGTCGGGGGCTATGGCTACACCTTC; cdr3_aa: CASSQQVGGYGYTF
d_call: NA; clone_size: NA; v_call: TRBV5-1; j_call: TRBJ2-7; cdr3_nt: TGCGCCAGCAGCCCGAAAATACTAAGCACCTCGAGTGAGCAGTACTTC; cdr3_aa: CASSPKILSTSSEQYF
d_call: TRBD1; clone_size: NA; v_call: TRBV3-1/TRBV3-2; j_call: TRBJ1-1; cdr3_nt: TGTGCCAGCAGCCGTCCCGGGACAGGGAACACTGAAGCTTTCTTT; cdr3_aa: CASSRPGTGNTEAFF
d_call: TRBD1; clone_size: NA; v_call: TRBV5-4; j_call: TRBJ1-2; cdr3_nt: TGTGCCAGCAGCTGGGATGGACAGGGTCATGGCTACACCTTC; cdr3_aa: CASSWDGQGHGYTF
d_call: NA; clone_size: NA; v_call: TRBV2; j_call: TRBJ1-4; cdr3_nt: TGTGCCAGCAGTGAATTACGGGGGTCGGGAAAACTGTTTTTT; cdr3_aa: CASSELRGSGKLFF
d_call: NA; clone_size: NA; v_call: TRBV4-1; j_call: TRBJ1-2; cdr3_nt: TGCGCCAGCAGCCAAGTGGGGCCCGGGGGCTACACCTTC; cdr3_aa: CASSQVGPGGYTF
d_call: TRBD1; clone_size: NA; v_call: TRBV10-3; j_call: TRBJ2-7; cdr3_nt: TGTGCCATCAGTGTTTCGTTTGGGACAGGGAAACCCTACGAGCAGTACTTC; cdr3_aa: CAISVSFGTGKPYEQYF
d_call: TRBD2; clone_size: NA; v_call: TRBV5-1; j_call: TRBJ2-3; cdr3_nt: TGCGCCAGCAGCTTGGTTGCGACTAGCGGGGGGGGAAATACGCAGTATTTT; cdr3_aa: CASSLVATSGGGNTQYF
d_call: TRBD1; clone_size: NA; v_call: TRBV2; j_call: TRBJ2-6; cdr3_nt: TGTGCCAGCACTCAGGGGGCCGGCTCTGGGGCCAACGTCCTGACTTTC; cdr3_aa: CASTQGAGSGANVLTF
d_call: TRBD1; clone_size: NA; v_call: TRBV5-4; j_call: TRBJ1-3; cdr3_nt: TGTGCCAGCAGCCGGGACAGCCAGAGCTCTGGAAACACCATATATTTT; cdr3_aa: CASSRDSQSSGNTIYF
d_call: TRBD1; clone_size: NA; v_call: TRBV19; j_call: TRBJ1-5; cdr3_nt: TGTGCCAGTAGTACGACAGGGGGCGGCAATCAGCCCCAGCATTTT; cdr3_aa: CASSTTGGGNQPQHF
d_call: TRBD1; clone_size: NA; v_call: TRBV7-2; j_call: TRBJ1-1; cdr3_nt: TGTGCCAGCAGACCGGACAGGGCAAACACTGAAGCTTTCTTT; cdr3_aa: CASRPDRANTEAFF
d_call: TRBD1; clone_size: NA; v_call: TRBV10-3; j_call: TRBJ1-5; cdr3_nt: TGTGCCATCAGTGACCCAGGACAGGTTAGCAATCAGCCCCAGCATTTT; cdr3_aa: CAISDPGQVSNQPQHF
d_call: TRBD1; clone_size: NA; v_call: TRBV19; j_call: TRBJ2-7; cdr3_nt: TGTGCCAGTAGGACTACAGGGGTCGCCTACGAGCAGTACTTC; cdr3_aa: CASRTTGVAYEQYF
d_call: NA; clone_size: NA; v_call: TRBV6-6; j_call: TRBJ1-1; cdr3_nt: TGTGCCAGCAGTTATCGGCCAGGGTACGACAGCACTGAAGCTTTCTTT; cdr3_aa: CASSYRPGYDSTEAFF
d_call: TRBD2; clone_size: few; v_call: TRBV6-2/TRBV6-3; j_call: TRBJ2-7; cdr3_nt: TGTGCCAGCAGTTACCCACCTCCGGTCGGGACTAGCAGGGGGAGCGAGCAGTACTTC; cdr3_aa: CASSYPPPVGTSRGSEQYF
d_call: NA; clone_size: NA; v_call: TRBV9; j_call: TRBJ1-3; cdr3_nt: TGTGCCAGCAGCGTAGCTCCCGGCTCTGGAAACACCATATATTTT; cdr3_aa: CASSVAPGSGNTIYF
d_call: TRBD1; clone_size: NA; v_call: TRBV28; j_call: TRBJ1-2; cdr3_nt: TGTGCCAGCAGTACGGGACAGGGGTACCATGGCTACACCTTC; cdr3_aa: CASSTGQGYHGYTF
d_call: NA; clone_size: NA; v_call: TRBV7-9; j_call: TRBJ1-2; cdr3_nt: TGTGCCAGCAGTCCCAGCGTAGACCTCATCGGCTATGGCTACACCTTC; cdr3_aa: CASSPSVDLIGYGYTF
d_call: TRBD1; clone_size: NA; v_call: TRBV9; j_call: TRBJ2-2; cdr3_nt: TGTGCCAGCAGCGTAGCCCAGGACAGGGGGTTGACCGGGGAGCTGTTTTTT; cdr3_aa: CASSVAQDRGLTGELFF
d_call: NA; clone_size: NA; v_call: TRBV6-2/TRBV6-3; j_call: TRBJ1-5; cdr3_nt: TGTGCCAGCAGTTACGCGACATTCGTCACCAATAGCAATCAGCCCCAGCATTTT; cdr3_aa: CASSYATFVTNSNQPQHF
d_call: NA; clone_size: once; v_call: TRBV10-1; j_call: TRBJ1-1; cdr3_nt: TGCGCCAGCAGGCGAAACCTGAACACTGAAGCTTTCTTT; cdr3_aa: CASRRNLNTEAFF
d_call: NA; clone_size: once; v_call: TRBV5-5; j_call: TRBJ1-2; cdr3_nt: TGTGCCAGCAGCTTGCTGGACGGAGGTTATGGCTACACCTTC; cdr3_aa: CASSLLDGGYGYTF
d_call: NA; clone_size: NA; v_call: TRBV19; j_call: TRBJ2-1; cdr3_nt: TGTGCCAGTGCTATCATCGTGACAAAATACAATGAGCAGTTCTTC; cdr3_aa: CASAIIVTKYNEQFF
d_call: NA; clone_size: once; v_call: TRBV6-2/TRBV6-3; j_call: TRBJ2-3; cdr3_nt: TGTGCCAGCAGTTACATCGGGACTCAGGTTACGCAGTATTTT; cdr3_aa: CASSYIGTQVTQYF
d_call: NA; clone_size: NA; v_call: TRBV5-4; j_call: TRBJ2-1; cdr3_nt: TGTGCCAGCTCCTCCGGGAGTTCCTACAATGAGCAGTTCTTC; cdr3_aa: CASSSGSSYNEQFF
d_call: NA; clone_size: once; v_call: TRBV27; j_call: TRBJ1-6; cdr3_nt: TGTGCCAGCAGTGTCCGGGACTCCTATAATTCACCCCTCCACTTT; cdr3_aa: CASSVRDSYNSPLHF